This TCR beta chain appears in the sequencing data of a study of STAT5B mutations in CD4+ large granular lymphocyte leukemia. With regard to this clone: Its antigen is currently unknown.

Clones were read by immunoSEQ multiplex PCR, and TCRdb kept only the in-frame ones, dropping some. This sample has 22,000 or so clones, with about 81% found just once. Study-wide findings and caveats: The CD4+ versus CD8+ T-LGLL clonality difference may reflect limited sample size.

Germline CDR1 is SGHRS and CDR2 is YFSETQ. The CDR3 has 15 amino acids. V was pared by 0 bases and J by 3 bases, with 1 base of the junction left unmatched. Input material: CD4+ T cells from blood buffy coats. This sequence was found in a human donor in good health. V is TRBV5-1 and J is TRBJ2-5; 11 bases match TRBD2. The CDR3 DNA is TGCGCCAGCAGCTTGGATAGCGGGAGGGAAGAGACCCAGTACTTC. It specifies CASSLDSGREETQYF.